The rows below give T cell receptor beta chains drawn from one sample of a study of shared clonotypes between healthy human individuals. Only in-frame clones appear in the TCRdb table, and some are missing; sequencing was by immunoSEQ multiplex PCR. The data hold around 980,000 clones, with 78% observed a single time. The source material was memory CD4+ T cells from PBMCs. The source of these receptors is a young man in good health. Some clones in this sample may be carry-over from other donors' samples. Each CDR3 is given with its conserved first and last residue. Fields, in order: J gene, D gene, V gene, clone size, CDR3 DNA, CDR3 protein. The D gene is left open where the match is weak. Some rows mark clone size as missing; the rest say once, few, many or name a class of expanded clone.

J: TRBJ1-2; D: NA; V: TRBV5-4; size: NA; DNA: TGTGCCAGCAGCCCTGACGCTAACTATGGCTACACCTTC; CDR3: CASSPDANYGYTF
J: TRBJ2-1; D: NA; V: TRBV7-3; size: NA; DNA: TGTGCCAGCAGCCTCACCCAGGACTTAGGGGGTGAGCAGTTCTTC; CDR3: CASSLTQDLGGEQFF
J: TRBJ2-5; D: TRBD1; V: TRBV7-9; size: few; DNA: TGTGCCAGCGGGACAGGGGGAATTCGAGAGACCCAGTACTTC; CDR3: CASGTGGIRETQYF
J: TRBJ1-1; D: NA; V: TRBV20-1; size: few; DNA: TGCAGTGTTAACCCCGGCACTGAAGCTTTCTTT; CDR3: CSVNPGTEAFF
J: TRBJ1-1; D: TRBD1; V: TRBV14; size: few; DNA: TGTGCCAGCAGCCGACAGGGGATCCCTGAAGCTTTCTTT; CDR3: CASSRQGIPEAFF
J: TRBJ2-3; D: TRBD1; V: TRBV9; size: NA; DNA: TGTGCCAGCAGCGCCCGACAGGGATCGACAGATACGCAGTATTTT; CDR3: CASSARQGSTDTQYF
J: TRBJ2-7; D: NA; V: TRBV10-3; size: NA; DNA: TGTGCCATCAGTGGTGTGGGAGACGAGCAGTACTTC; CDR3: CAISGVGDEQYF
J: TRBJ2-7; D: NA; V: TRBV28; size: few; DNA: TGTGCCAGCAGTTCGGCCCCTCTCTACGAGCAGTACTTC; CDR3: CASSSAPLYEQYF
J: TRBJ2-1; D: NA; V: TRBV10-1; size: NA; DNA: TGCGCCAGCAGGGGGGTACGGGACAATGAGCAGTTCTTC; CDR3: CASRGVRDNEQFF
J: TRBJ1-1; D: NA; V: TRBV6-4; size: once; DNA: TGTGCCAGCAGTGCCCCTCGGGGGCCCCCTGAAGCTTTCTTT; CDR3: CASSAPRGPPEAFF
J: TRBJ1-1; D: NA; V: TRBV2; size: few; DNA: TGTGCCAGCAGGTCAGGGAATATGAACACTGAAGCTTTCTTT; CDR3: CASRSGNMNTEAFF
J: TRBJ2-1; D: TRBD2; V: TRBV7-2; size: NA; DNA: TGTGCCAGCAGCTTAAGGACTAGCGGCTACAATGAGCAGTTCTTC; CDR3: CASSLRTSGYNEQFF
J: TRBJ2-2; D: TRBD2; V: TRBV2; size: NA; DNA: TGTGCCAGCAGGGTGGCTAGCGGGAGCACCGGGGAGCTGTTTTTT; CDR3: CASRVASGSTGELFF
J: TRBJ2-2; D: NA; V: TRBV5-4; size: NA; DNA: TGTGCCAGCAGCCTCCTGAGCGGAAGGAACACCGGGGAGCTGTTTTTT; CDR3: CASSLLSGRNTGELFF
J: TRBJ2-7; D: NA; V: TRBV5-1; size: many; DNA: TGCGCCAGCAGCTTGGATGGGCGACTCTACGAGCAGTACTTC; CDR3: CASSLDGRLYEQYF
J: TRBJ2-7; D: TRBD1; V: TRBV27; size: NA; DNA: TGTGCCAGCAGTTTTCCCTTCGGGACAGCCTACGAGCAGTACTTC; CDR3: CASSFPFGTAYEQYF
J: TRBJ1-1; D: NA; V: TRBV9; size: NA; DNA: TGTGCCAGCAGCGTCAAGTGGGACACTGAAGCTTTCTTT; CDR3: CASSVKWDTEAFF
J: TRBJ1-4; D: NA; V: TRBV19; size: NA; DNA: TGTGCCAGTAGTATGCTCGGCGAGGGTCGGGAAAAACTGTTTTTT; CDR3: CASSMLGEGREKLFF
J: TRBJ2-3; D: NA; V: TRBV6-1; size: NA; DNA: TGTGCCAGCAGTGAATCGGTAGCGGAGCCGACAGATACGCAGTATTTT; CDR3: CASSESVAEPTDTQYF
J: TRBJ1-1; D: NA; V: TRBV5-6; size: few; DNA: TGTGCCAGCAGCTTTGATACCCGCTCTGAAGCTTTCTTT; CDR3: CASSFDTRSEAFF